This T cell receptor (beta chain) was documented in a study of T-cell memory formation after mild COVID-19 listed by TCRdb under 2021. For context, the study as a whole: TCR sequence clusters from the two donors were found to be largely donor specific. The cohort was made up of two young adult volunteers, one female and one male, who were previously healthy. T-cell clones expanding and contracting after mild COVID-19 in a couple of donors were tracked by longitudinal TCRalpha and TCRbeta repertoire sequencing. Beyond this particular receptor, the publication reports: Some responding clones were detected in pre-infection memory, suggesting pre-existing cross-reactive memory T cells joined the SARS-CoV-2 response. The second-wave clones that peaked on day 37 were not confirmed to be SARS-CoV-2 specific. The study covered only two mild cases, and larger cohorts including severe cases with pre-infection samples were considered necessary. Contracting CD4+ clones were located mainly in the CM and EM memory subsets, whereas CD8+ clones were found to be enriched in EMRA. Balanced CD4/CD8 phenotypes were observed for clones contracting from day 15 to 85, whereas a bias towards CD4+ was observed for a second wave of clones expanding from day 15 to 37.

The germline V gene (reference sequence) gives CDR1 as SGHNT and CDR2 as YYREEE. CDR3 length: 13 amino acids, cysteine to phenylalanine. The retained sequence is limited to the CDR3, 39 bases, with the frame set at the first base. Ficoll-Paque density gradient centrifugation was the method used to isolate PBMCs. With respect to this clonotype: Its recognized antigen is unknown. The input lacks base qualities; no much larger clone sits a single base away.

The sample was run on an Illumina NovaSeq 6000. Using 5'RACE with constant-segment primers, TCRalpha and TCRbeta cDNA libraries were constructed, with sample barcodes and unique molecular identifiers added in the process. RNA was extracted from every sample with Trizol reagent. The libraries were amplified in two PCR steps, and the second step added a second sample barcode and Illumina TruSeq adapters. Sequencing of libraries was performed on an Illumina NovaSeq with 2 x 150 bp paired-end reads. As for the authors' bioinformatics: The reads were demultiplexed and collapsed into UMI-guided consensus sequences using migec v1.2.7. Using mixcr v2.1.11, UMI consensuses were aligned to TRA and TRB V and J templates and then assembled into clonotypes. A clonotype was counted as expanded or contracted only if both edgeR and NoisET called the change significant, with noise models trained on biological replicates. For edgeR calls, a false discovery rate-adjusted p below 0.01 and a log2 fold-change threshold of 1 were applied. PCA with hierarchical clustering of max-normalized trajectories of the 1000 most abundant clonotypes was used as exploratory dynamics analysis. Separately sequenced CD4+ and CD8+ repertoires were used to assign a CD4 or CD8 phenotype to each responding clone. TCRdb took the public reads, trimmed them with fastp at Q25, ran MiXCR for clone calling and kept in-frame beta chains. Each CDR3 protein appears once, grouped with its most common genes and DNA. The V and J calls reflect TCRdb's pipeline rather than the authors' work. A total of about 560,000 distinct CDR3 sequences appear in this sample, roughly 17% of them only once. Clones ranked in the top ten supply 8.1% of the sample.

The source is an adult woman who had mild COVID-19 (a few samples of this study predate the infection). The sample titles of this study are shuffled in the database, so cell type and time point are left out; the donor was told from shared clones. The sequencing input was PBMCs or a T cell subset sorted from them (not recorded which). The V gene is TRBV5-4 and the J gene is TRBJ1-2; too little of a D gene remains to name it. The CDR3 loop reads CASAVRFMEGYTF. Here is the DNA: TGTGCGTCCGCAGTACGATTCATGGAGGGCTACACCTTC.